This entry features one TCR beta chain sequence. Its specific antigen is unknown. No much larger clone is present one base from it, and per-base qualities are unavailable. The trial excluded patients who had a history of autoimmune disease or who were on systemic immunosuppression. Peripheral blood for TCR sequencing was collected from all dose cohorts at baseline, on cycle 4 day 1, and on cycle 7 day 1. Samples were obtained from an open-label, multicenter, first-in-human phase I dose-escalation trial of ivuxolimab. Adults with locally advanced or metastatic head and neck squamous cell, hepatocellular, melanoma or renal cell carcinoma were enrolled in the trial. Before TCR sequencing, CD4+ T cells and CD8+ T cells from peripheral blood were sorted into separate populations. Trimming costs V 2 bases and J 5 bases, and their ends lie 9 bases apart. From the cysteine up to the phenylalanine, the CDR3 has a length of 13 residues. CDR3 DNA is the only sequence kept; it has 39 bases, read in frame from the first base. CDR1 and CDR2 were assigned from the germline V gene (reference sequence) as LNHDA and SQIVND.

The data were taken from a study of OX40 agonist ivuxolimab in advanced cancers. In the study overall: The costimulatory receptor OX40 (CD134) was targeted by ivuxolimab, a fully human IgG2 agonistic monoclonal antibody. Intravenous ivuxolimab was administered to patients every 2 weeks at six dose levels: 0.01, 0.1, 0.3, 1.5, 3 and 10 mg/kg. Partial responses occurred in three dose-escalation patients: two with cutaneous melanoma and one with hepatocellular carcinoma. The monotherapy dose-escalation portion (N ≈ 56 patients) of the phase I ivuxolimab trial is reported in the paper. The purpose of peripheral TCRbeta sequencing was to test whether ivuxolimab changed TCR sequence diversity and led to clonal T-cell expansion. Prior anti-PD-1, anti-PD-L1 or anti-CTLA-4 therapy was permitted, and 40% to 50% of dose-escalation patients had received checkpoint inhibitors. Among the roughly 52 dose-escalation patients, about 19 had hepatocellular carcinoma, around 15 melanoma, 9 renal cell carcinoma and 9 head and neck cancer. In the dose-escalation cohort, 65% to 90% of patients were male, and the mean age was about 55 years, with a range of roughly 20 to 85. What the authors observed across the whole study: After ivuxolimab, expanded clones were on average more numerous among CD8+ T cells than among CD4+ T cells. Clonal expansion of both CD4+ and CD8+ blood T cells was observed from baseline to week 6 at doses 0.1 to 3.0 mg/kg. Low levels of normalized T-cell clonal expansion were also seen in some nonresponding patients. In the 0.1-3.0 mg/kg groups, partial responders were among the patients with the lowest normalized peripheral clonal expansion, particularly in CD8+ T cells. Which antigens the clonally expanded peripheral T cells were specific for was not determined.

To sequence the TCRbeta CDR3 region, genomic DNA was isolated from the sorted cells. TCRbeta CDR3 regions were sequenced using the immunoSEQ Assay. TCRdb holds this immuneACCESS table with in-frame rearrangements only. Some clones are missing; in checked studies, unresolved V genes explain under half, and the rest has no known cause. This sample holds roughly 70,000 clones; around 90% were observed only once. Clones ranked in the top ten supply roughly 9.8% of the sample. Sequences were derived from CD4+ or CD8+ T cells sorted from blood, sampled in a trial of the OX40 agonist ivuxolimab. Recombination joined TRBV19 with TRBJ2-5; the D element might be TRBD1 or TRBD2, as each aligns at 5 bases. The sequence derives from an adult with an advanced solid tumor such as melanoma, head and neck, liver or kidney cancer. The DNA sequence is given as TGTGCCAGTAGTATATGGGGGTTTGAGACCCAGTACTTC. Translated, it reads CASSIWGFETQYF.